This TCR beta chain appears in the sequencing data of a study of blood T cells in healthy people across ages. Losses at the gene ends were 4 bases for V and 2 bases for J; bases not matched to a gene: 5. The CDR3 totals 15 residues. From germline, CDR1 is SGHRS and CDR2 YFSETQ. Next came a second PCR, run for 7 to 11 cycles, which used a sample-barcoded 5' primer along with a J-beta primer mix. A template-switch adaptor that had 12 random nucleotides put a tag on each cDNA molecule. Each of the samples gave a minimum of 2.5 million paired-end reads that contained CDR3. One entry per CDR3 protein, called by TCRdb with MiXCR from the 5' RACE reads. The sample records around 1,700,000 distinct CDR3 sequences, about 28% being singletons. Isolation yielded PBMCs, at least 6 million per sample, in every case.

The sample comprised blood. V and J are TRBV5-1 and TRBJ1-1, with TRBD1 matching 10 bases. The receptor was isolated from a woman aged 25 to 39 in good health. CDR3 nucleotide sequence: TGCGCCAGCAGCCCCGGGACAGGGGATAACACTGAAGCTTTCTTT. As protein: CASSPGTGDNTEAFF.